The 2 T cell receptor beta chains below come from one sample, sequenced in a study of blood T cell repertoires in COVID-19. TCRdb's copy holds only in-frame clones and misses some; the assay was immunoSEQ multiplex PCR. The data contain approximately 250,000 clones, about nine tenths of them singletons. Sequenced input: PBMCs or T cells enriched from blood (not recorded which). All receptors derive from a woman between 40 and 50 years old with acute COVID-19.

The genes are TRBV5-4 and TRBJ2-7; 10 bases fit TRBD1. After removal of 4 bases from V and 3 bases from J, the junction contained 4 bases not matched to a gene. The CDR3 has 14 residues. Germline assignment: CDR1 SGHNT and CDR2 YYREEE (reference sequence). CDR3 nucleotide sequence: TGTGCCAGCAGCCGGGACAGGGGTCACTACGAGCAGTACTTC. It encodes CASSRDRGHYEQYF.

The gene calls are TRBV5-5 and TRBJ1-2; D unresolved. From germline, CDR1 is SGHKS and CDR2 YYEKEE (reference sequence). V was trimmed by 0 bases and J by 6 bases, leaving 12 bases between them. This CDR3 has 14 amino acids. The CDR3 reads CASSLVGDSDGYTF. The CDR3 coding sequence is TGTGCCAGCAGCTTGGTCGGGGATAGTGATGGCTACACCTTC.